This T cell receptor (beta chain) was sequenced in a study of CD4 T cells in relation to SARS-CoV-2 and coronaviruses. Whole-study context: TCR beta CDR3s were sequenced after approximately ten-day antigen culture of PBMCs.

The CDR3 loop spans 18 amino acids. CDR1 and CDR2 (germline): MDHEN, SYDVKM. Between the trimmed V and J ends, which lost 3 bases and 0 bases, there was a span of 18 bases. Method: immunoSEQ multiplex PCR; TCRdb's copy keeps in-frame clones and lacks some. The sample consists of 20,000 to 25,000 clones, 74% of them appearing once. In regard to this clone: Its antigen is not known.

Unexposed donor CD4+ T cells date from about 2011-2018, before the COVID-19 pandemic. The cells were cultured for over eight days before CD4+ T cells were isolated. Findings and limits, study-wide: Around 62% of donors had memory CD4+ clonotypes crossrecognizing SARS-CoV-2 and common cold coronavirus spike.

Specimen: CD4+ T cells from PBMCs, cultured in vitro. The chain carries TRBV28 and TRBJ2-4; a possible D gene is TRBD1 (6 bases). The origin of this receptor is a human donor in good health. CDR3 sequence reads: CASSFRQARHLAKNIQYF. The DNA for the CDR3 is TGTGCCAGCAGTTTCCGACAGGCCCGACACCTAGCCAAAAACATTCAGTACTTC.